The T cell receptor beta chain described here comes from a study of blood T cell repertoires in COVID-19. V was pared by 5 bases and J by 7 bases, with 3 bases of the junction left unmatched. The CDR3 is 14 residues long. Germline lookup yields CDR1 ENHRY and CDR2 SYGVKD. Sequenced by immunoSEQ multiplex PCR; TCRdb stores in-frame clones only, minus some. Here the sample spans 130,000 or so clones, 70% to 90% being singletons. The chain links TRBV10-3 to TRBJ2-1; 12 nucleotides align to TRBD2. The sample was peripheral blood. The sequence was collected from a woman aged 55-70 years with acute or convalescent COVID-19. In nucleotides, the CDR3 is TGTGCCATCAGTTATGGACTAGCGGGGAATGAGCAGTTCTTC. It yields the protein CAISYGLAGNEQFF.